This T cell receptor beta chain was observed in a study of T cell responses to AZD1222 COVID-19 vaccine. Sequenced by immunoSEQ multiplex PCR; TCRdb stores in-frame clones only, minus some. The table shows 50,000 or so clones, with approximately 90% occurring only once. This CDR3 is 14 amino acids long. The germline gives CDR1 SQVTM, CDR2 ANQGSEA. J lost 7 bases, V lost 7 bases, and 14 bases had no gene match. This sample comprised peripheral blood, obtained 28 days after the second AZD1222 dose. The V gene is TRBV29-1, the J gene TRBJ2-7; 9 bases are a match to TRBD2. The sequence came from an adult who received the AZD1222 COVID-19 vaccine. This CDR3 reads CSGSSGTTSGEQYF. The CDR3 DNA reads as TGCAGCGGTTCTAGCGGGACGACTTCGGGAGAGCAGTACTTC.